The rows below give T cell receptor beta chains drawn from one sample of a study of siplizumab effects on memory and regulatory T cells. Sequenced by immunoSEQ multiplex PCR; TCRdb stores in-frame clones only, minus some. The repertoire holds approximately 40,000 clones, more than 70% seen once, with roughly 0.25% in the top ten. Sample: naive CD4+ T cells sorted from blood. These receptors were obtained from a human donor in good health. Each CDR3 is given with its conserved first and last residue. The order of the fields is CDR3 protein, CDR3 DNA, D gene, clone size, J gene, V gene. The D gene is left open where the match is weak. Not every row has a clone size; where given, it reads once, few, many or a size class.

CASSYSRSGSSYEQYF TGTGCCAGCAGTTACTCTAGGAGTGGGAGCTCCTACGAGCAGTACTTC NA NA TRBJ2-7 TRBV6-5
CASSDAGTGVLEAFF TGTGCCAGCAGTGACGCAGGCACAGGGGTTCTTGAAGCTTTCTTT TRBD1 NA TRBJ1-1 TRBV6-4
CASSLAPGMNTEAFF TGTGCCAGCAGCTTAGCACCGGGGATGAACACTGAAGCTTTCTTT NA NA TRBJ1-1 TRBV7-2
CASRGGTGESTNEKLFF TGTGCCAGCAGGGGGGGGACAGGGGAGTCAACTAATGAAAAACTGTTTTTT TRBD1 NA TRBJ1-4 TRBV11-2
CASSRCSGGETQYF TGTGCCAGCAGCAGGTGCTCCGGGGGAGAGACCCAGTACTTC NA NA TRBJ2-5 TRBV21-1
CASSNQGQGNYEQYF TGTGCCAGCAGTAACCAGGGACAGGGGAACTACGAGCAGTACTTC TRBD1 NA TRBJ2-7 TRBV6-5
CASSLGVSGKADTQYF TGCGCCAGCAGCTTGGGCGTCAGCGGGAAGGCAGATACGCAGTATTTT TRBD2 NA TRBJ2-3 TRBV5-1
CASSSNLQRTMNTEAFF TGTGCCAGCAGCTCAAACCTACAGCGAACCATGAACACTGAAGCTTTCTTT NA NA TRBJ1-1 TRBV5-6
CASSPPRTGGSYEQYF TGTGCCAGCAGCCCCCCCCGGACAGGGGGTTCCTACGAGCAGTACTTC TRBD1 NA TRBJ2-7 TRBV5-5
CASPRKQPCSNTGELFF TGTGCCAGTCCACGCAAACAGCCGTGCTCGAACACCGGGGAGCTGTTTTTT NA NA TRBJ2-2 TRBV4-2
CAISDGRGSNIQYF TGTGCCATCAGTGACGGGAGGGGTTCCAACATTCAGTACTTC TRBD2 once TRBJ2-4 TRBV10-3
CASSPRGPRNTEAFF TGTGCCAGCTCACCCCGGGGACCGAGGAACACTGAAGCTTTCTTT NA once TRBJ1-1 TRBV18